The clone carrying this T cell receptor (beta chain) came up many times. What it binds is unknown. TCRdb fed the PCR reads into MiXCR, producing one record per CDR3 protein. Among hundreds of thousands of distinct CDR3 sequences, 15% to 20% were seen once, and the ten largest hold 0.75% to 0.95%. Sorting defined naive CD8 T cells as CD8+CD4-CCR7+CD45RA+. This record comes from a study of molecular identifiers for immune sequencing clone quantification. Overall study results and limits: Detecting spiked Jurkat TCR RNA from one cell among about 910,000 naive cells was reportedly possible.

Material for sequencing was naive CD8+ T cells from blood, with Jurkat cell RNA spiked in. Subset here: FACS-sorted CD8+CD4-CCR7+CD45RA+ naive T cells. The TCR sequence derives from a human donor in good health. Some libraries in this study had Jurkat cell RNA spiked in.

In nucleotides, the CDR3 is TGCGCCAGCAGCTTTAACGGAAAGTACGAGCAGTACTTC. Translated: CASSFNGKYEQYF. V is TRBV5-1 and J is TRBJ2-7; D not certain. The germline V and J ends were trimmed by 2 bases and 4 bases, with 10 bases remaining between them. The CDR3 runs 13 residues. Germline CDR1 reads SGHRS; CDR2 reads YFSETQ. The full variable domain, with the rest looked up from reference TRBV5-1 and TRBJ2-7, is KAGVTQTPRYLIKTRGQQVTLSCSPISGHRSVSWYQQTPGQGLQFLFEYFSETQRNKGNFPGRFSGRQFSNSRSEMNVSTLELGDSALYLCASSFNGKYEQYFGPGTRLTVT.